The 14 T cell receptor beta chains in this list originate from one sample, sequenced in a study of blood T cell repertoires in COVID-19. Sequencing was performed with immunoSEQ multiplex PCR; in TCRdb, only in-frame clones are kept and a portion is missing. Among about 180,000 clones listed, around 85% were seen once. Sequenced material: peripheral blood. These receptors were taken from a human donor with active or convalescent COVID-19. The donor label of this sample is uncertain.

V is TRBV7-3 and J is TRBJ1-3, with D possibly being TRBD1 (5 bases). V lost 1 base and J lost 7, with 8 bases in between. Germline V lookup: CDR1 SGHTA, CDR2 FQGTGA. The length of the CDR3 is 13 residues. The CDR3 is CASSLKPGNTIYF. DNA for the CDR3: TGTGCCAGCAGCTTAAAGCCAGGGAACACCATATATTTT.

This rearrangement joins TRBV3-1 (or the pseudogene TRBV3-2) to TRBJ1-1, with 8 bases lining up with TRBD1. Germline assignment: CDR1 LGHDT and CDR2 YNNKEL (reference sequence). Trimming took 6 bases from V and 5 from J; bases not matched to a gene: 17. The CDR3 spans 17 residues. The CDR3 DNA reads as TGTGCCAGCAGTCCGGGCAGGGGGCGCCCCGAGGGGACTGAAGCTTTCTTT. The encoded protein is CASSPGRGRPEGTEAFF.

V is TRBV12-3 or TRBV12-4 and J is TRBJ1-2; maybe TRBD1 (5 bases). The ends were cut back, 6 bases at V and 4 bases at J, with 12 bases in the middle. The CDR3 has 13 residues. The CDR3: CASRERGGYGYTF. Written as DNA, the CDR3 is TGTGCCAGCAGAGAACGGGGGGGCTATGGCTACACCTTC.

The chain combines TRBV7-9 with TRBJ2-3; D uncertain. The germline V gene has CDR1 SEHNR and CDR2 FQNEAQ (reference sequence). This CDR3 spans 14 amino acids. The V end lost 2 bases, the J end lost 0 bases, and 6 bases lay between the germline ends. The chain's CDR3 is CASSLTHSTDTQYF. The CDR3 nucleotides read TGTGCCAGCAGCTTAACTCATAGCACAGATACGCAGTATTTT.

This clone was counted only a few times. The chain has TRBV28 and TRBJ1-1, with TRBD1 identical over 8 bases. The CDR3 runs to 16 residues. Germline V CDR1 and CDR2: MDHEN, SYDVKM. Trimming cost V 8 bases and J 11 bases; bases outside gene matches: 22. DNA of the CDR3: TGTGCCAGCTTGCAGACTGGGAGAGCAGGGGGCGCATGGGCTTTCTTT. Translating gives CASLQTGRAGGAWAFF.

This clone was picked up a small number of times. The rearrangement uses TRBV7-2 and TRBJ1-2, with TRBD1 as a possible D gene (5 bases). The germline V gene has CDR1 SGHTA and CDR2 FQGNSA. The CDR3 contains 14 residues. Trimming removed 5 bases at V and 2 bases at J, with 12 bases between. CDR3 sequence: CASSLDSNNYGYTF. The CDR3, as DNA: TGTGCCAGCAGCCTCGACAGTAACAACTATGGCTACACCTTC.

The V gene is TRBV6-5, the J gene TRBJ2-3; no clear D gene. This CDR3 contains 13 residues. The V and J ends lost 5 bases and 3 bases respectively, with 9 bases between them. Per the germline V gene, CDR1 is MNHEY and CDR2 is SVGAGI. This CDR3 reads CASSNARTDTQYF. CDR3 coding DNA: TGTGCCAGCAGTAACGCCAGGACAGATACGCAGTATTTT.

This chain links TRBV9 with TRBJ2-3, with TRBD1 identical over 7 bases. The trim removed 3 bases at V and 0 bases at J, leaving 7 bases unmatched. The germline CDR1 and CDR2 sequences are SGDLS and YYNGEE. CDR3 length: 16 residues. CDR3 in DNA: TGTGCCAGCAGCGCCCGACAGGGTCTAAGCACAGATACGCAGTATTTT. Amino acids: CASSARQGLSTDTQYF. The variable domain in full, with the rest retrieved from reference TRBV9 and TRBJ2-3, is DSGVTQTPKHLITATGQRVTLRCSPRSGDLSVYWYQQSLDQGLQFLIQYYNGEERAKGNILERFSAQQFPDLHSELNLSSLELGDSALYFCASSARQGLSTDTQYFGPGTRLTVL.

CDR3 loop: CASSQGNEQYF. The CDR3 bases are TGCGCCAGCAGCCAGGGGAACGAGCAGTACTTC. V is TRBV5-1 and J is TRBJ2-7, with D tentatively TRBD1 (6 bases). This CDR3 has 11 amino acids. The germline V gene has CDR1 SGHRS and CDR2 YFSETQ. Trimming stripped 4 bases from V and 5 bases from J, with 7 bases between.

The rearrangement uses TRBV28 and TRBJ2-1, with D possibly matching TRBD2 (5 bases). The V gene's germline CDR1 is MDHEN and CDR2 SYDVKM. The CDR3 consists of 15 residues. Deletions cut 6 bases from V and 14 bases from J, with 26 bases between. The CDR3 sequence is CASRSGSWTGGRKFF. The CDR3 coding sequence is TGTGCCAGCAGATCGGGATCCTGGACGGGCGGCCGAAAGTTCTTC. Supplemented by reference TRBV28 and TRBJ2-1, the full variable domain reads DVKVTQSSRYLVKRTGEKVFLECVQDMDHENMFWYRQDPGLGLRLIYFSYDVKMKEKGDIPEGYSVSREKKERFSLILESASTNQTSMYLCASRSGSWTGGRKFFGPGTRLTVL.

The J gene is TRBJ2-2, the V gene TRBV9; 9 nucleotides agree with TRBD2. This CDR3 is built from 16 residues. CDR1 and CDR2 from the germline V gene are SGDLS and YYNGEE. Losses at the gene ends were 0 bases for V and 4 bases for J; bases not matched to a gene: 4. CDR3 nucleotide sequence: TGTGCCAGCAGCGTAGAAGGCGGGGGGGCCACCGGGGAGCTGTTTTTT. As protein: CASSVEGGGATGELFF.

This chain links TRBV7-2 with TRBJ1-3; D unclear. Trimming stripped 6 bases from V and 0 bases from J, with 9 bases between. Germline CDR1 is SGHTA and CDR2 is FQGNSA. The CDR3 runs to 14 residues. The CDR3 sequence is CASRPRGSGNTIYF. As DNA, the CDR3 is TGTGCCAGCAGACCCCGGGGCTCTGGAAACACCATATATTTT.

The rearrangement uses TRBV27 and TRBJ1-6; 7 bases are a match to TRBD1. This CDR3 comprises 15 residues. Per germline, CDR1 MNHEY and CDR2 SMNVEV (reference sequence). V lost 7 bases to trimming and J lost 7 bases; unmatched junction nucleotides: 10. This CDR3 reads CASTSTGEKNSPLHF. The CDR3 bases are TGTGCCAGCACCTCAACAGGGGAGAAGAATTCACCCCTCCACTTT.

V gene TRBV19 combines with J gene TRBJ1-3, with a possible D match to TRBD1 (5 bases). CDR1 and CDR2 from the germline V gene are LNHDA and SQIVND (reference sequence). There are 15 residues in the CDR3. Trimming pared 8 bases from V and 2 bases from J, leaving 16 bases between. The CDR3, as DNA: TGTGCCAGTTACAAGGGCCAGGGAACTGGAAACACCATATATTTT. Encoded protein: CASYKGQGTGNTIYF.